This T cell receptor (beta chain) was captured by sequencing in a study of PD-1 blockade in classical Hodgkin lymphoma. Clones were read by immunoSEQ multiplex PCR, and TCRdb kept only the in-frame ones, dropping some. The sample includes some 25,000 clones, approximately 78% of them seen just once. As to this clone: Its antigen is currently unknown.

The CDR3 has 19 amino acids. Germline V gene lookup returns CDR1 LNHDA and CDR2 SQIVND (reference sequence). V shed 2 bases and J shed 8 bases, with 25 bases lying between them. Following autologous stem cell transplantation, relapse occurred in every patient, and exposure to brentuximab vedotin varied. Regarding the study as a whole: Patients newly diagnosed and complete responders had comparable baseline diversity. A significant rise in TCR diversity by C4D1 was seen for CD4+ but not CD8+ cells.

The chain combines TRBV19 with TRBJ1-6, with a possible D match to TRBD1 (6 bases). The TCR originated in a human donor with classical Hodgkin lymphoma. Source: peripheral blood mononuclear cells (PBMCs), taken before the second cycle of nivolumab. The CDR3 loop is CASSIYQGGPGSRDSPLHF. The CDR3 DNA is TGTGCCAGTAGTATATACCAAGGGGGTCCCGGGAGCCGGGATTCACCCCTCCACTTT.